This TCR beta chain came from a study of T-cell memory formation after mild COVID-19. The CDR3 contains 14 residues. The V segment lost 7 bases and the J segment 4 bases; nucleotides outside the gene matches: 5. Germline CDR1 ENHRY, CDR2 SYGVKD. Libraries for TCRalpha and TCRbeta carried sample barcodes and unique molecular identifiers via 5'RACE. TCRdb recomputed calls from the 5' RACE reads with MiXCR, one row per CDR3 protein. This repertoire shows fewer than 550,000 distinct CDR3 sequences, about 20% found once; its top ten account for approximately 8.4%. In regard to this clonotype: Its antigen remains unidentified.

General study findings and limits: Among CD4+ contracting clones, most were CM and EM, and CD8+ ones EMRA. Confirmation of SARS-CoV-2 specificity was lacking for second-wave clones peaking day 37. CD4/CD8 balance held among clones contracting day 15 to 85, and later expanders leaned CD4+.

The sequencing sample was made of PBMCs or a T cell subset sorted from them (not recorded which). The clonotype originates from an adult woman who had mild COVID-19 (a few samples of this study predate the infection). Cell type and time point are not known. The V call is TRBV10-3, the J call TRBJ2-1, with 9 bases lining up with TRBD2. The CDR3 bases are TGTGCCATCACCCCAAGCGGGGGGTACAATGAGCAGTTCTTC. Its translation is CAITPSGGYNEQFF.